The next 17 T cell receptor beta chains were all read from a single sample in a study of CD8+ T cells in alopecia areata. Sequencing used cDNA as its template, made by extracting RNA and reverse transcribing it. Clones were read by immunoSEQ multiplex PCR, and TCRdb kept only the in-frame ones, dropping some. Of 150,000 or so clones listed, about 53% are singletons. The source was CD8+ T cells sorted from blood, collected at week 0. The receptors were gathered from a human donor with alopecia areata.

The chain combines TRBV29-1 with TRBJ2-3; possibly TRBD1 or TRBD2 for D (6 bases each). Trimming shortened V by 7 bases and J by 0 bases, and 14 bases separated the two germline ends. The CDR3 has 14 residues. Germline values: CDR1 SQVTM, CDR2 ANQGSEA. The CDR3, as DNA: TGCAGCGGGTCCCCGGGGGCTAGCACAGATACGCAGTATTTT. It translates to CSGSPGASTDTQYF.

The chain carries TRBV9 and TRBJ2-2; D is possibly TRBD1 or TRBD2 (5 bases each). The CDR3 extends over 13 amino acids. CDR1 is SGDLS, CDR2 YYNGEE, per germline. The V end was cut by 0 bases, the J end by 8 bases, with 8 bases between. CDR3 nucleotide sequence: TGTGCCAGCAGCGTAGGGGACGATGGGGAGCTGTTTTTT. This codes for CASSVGDDGELFF.

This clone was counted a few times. The CDR3 DNA sequence: TGTGCCATCAGTGAGTCGGCGGCAGGGGTTGCGAACAATGAGCAGTTCTTC. Protein sequence: CAISESAAGVANNEQFF. The V and J genes are TRBV10-3 and TRBJ2-1, with D perhaps matching TRBD1 (6 bases). V was shortened by 0 bases and J by 5 bases, with 17 bases between the two germline ends. CDR3 length: 17 residues. From germline, CDR1 is ENHRY and CDR2 SYGVKD.

The DNA for the CDR3 is TGTGCCGGACAAATGACAGGGGGCGTCTATGGCTACACCTTC. Protein product: CAGQMTGGVYGYTF. This chain joins TRBV30 and TRBJ1-2, with 10 bases that match TRBD1. CDR1 GTSNPN and CDR2 SVGIG come from the germline V gene (reference sequence). J lost 4 bases, V lost 8 bases, and 10 bases had no gene match. CDR3 length: 14 amino acids.

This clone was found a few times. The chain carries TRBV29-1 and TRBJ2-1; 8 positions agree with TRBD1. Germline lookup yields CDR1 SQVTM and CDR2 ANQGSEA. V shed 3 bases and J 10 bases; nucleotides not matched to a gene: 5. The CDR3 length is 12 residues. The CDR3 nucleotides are TGCAGCGTTGAGACAGGGGCTCAGGAGCAGTTCTTC. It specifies CSVETGAQEQFF.

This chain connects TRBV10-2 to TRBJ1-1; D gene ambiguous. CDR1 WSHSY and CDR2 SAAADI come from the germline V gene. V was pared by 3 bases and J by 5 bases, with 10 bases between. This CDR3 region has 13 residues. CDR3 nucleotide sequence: TGCGCCAGCAGTGATGCAATCGGGACTGAAGCTTTCTTT. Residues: CASSDAIGTEAFF.

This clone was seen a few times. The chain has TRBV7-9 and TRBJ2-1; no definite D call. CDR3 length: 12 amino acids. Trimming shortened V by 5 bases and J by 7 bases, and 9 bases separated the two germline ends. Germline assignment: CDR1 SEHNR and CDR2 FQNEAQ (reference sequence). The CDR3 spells CASSNSINEQFF. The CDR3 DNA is TGTGCCAGCAGCAATAGCATTAATGAGCAGTTCTTC.

CDR3 in DNA: TGTGCCTGGAGGGACTCTTCCCTATATCGGCCCCAGCATTTT. It yields the protein CAWRDSSLYRPQHF. The chain uses TRBV30 and TRBJ1-5; D unclear. Trimming stripped 3 bases from V and 9 bases from J, with 18 bases between. The CDR3 extends over 14 amino acids. Germline CDR1 GTSNPN, CDR2 SVGIG (reference sequence). Looking up the rest from reference TRBV30 and TRBJ1-5 gives the full variable domain: SQTIHQWPATLVQPVGSPLSLECTVEGTSNPNLYWYRQAAGRGLQLLFYSVGIGQISSEVPQNLSASRPQDRQFILSSKKLLLSDSGFYLCAWRDSSLYRPQHFGDGTRLSIL.

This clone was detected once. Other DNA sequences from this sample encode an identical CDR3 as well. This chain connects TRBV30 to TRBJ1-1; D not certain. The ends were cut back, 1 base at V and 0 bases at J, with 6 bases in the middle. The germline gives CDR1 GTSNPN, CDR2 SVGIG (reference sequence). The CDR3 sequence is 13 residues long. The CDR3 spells CAWSEQLNTEAFF. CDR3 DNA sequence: TGTGCCTGGAGTGAACAGCTGAACACTGAAGCTTTCTTT.

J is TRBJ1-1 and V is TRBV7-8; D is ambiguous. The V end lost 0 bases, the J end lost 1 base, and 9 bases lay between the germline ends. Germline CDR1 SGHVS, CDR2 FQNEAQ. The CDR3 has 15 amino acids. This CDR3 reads CASSLAGGWNTEAFF. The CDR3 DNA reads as TGTGCCAGCAGCTTAGCCGGAGGATGGAACACTGAAGCTTTCTTT.

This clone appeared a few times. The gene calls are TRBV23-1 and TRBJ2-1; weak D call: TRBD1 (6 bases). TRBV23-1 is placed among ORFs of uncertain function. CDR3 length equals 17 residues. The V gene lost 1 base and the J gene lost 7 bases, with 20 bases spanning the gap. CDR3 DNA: TGCGCCAGCAGTCAATACTACGCAGGGGCCCAGGGGAATGAGCAGTTCTTC. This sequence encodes CASSQYYAGAQGNEQFF.

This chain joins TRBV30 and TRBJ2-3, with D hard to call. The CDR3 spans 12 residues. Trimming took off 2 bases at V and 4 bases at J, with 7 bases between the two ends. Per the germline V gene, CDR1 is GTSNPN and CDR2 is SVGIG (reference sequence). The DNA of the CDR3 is TGTGCCTGGAGTCAGCCGGCAGATACGCAGTATTTT. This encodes CAWSQPADTQYF. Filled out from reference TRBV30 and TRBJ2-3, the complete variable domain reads SQTIHQWPATLVQPVGSPLSLECTVEGTSNPNLYWYRQAAGRGLQLLFYSVGIGQISSEVPQNLSASRPQDRQFILSSKKLLLSDSGFYLCAWSQPADTQYFGPGTRLTVL.

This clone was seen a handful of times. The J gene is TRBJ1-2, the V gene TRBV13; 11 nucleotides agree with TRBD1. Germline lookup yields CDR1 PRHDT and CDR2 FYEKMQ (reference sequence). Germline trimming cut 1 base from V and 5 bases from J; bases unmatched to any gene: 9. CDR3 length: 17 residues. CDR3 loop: CASSLVRTGGSIYGYTF. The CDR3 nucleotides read TGTGCCAGCAGCTTAGTTCGGACAGGGGGCTCCATTTATGGCTACACCTTC.

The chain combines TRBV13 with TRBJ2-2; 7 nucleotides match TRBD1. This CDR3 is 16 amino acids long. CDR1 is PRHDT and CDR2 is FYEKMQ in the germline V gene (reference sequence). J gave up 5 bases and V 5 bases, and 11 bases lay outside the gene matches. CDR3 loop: CASSRGHRGSTGELFF. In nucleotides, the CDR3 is TGTGCCAGCAGCCGGGGACACAGGGGCAGTACCGGGGAGCTGTTTTTT.

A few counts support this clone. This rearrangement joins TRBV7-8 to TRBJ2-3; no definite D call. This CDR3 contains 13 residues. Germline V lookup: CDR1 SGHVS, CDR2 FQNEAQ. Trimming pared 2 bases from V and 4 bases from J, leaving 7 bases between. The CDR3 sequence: CASSLRPADTQYF. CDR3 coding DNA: TGTGCCAGCAGCTTACGCCCAGCAGATACGCAGTATTTT.

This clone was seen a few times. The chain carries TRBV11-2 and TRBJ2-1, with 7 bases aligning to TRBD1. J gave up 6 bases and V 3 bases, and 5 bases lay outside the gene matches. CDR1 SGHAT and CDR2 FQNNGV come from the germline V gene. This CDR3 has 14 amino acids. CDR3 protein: CASSLTGSGNEQFF. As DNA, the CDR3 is TGTGCCAGCAGCTTGACAGGGTCGGGCAATGAGCAGTTCTTC. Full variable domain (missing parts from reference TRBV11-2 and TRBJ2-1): EAGVAQSPRYKIIEKRQSVAFWCNPISGHATLYWYQQILGQGPKLLIQFQNNGVVDDSQLPKDRFSAERLKGVDSTLKIQPAKLEDSAVYLCASSLTGSGNEQFFGPGTRLTVL.

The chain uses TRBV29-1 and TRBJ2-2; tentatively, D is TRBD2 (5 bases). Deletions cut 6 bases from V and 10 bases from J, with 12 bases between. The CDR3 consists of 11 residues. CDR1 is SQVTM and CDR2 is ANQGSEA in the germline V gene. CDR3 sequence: CSVRTGMELFF. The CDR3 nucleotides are TGCAGCGTAAGGACTGGCATGGAGCTGTTTTTT.